This TCR beta chain was obtained from a study of post-analysis software for immune sequencing data. This CDR3 has 16 amino acids. Trimming removed 5 bases from V and 2 bases from J; junction bases left unmatched: 7. Germline loops: CDR1 MDHEN, CDR2 SYDVKM. TCR beta libraries were prepared from cDNA with unique molecular identifiers. TCRdb re-called the PCR reads through MiXCR, storing one row per CDR3 protein. The sample shows 700,000 to 800,000 distinct CDR3 sequences, about 32% of them seen only once. In its sample, this clonotype was seen a few times. Its antigen is currently unknown. Findings of the study overall: Roughly five TRBV segments appeared more often in patients than in controls, and TRBV5-6, TRBV5-1 and TRBV20-1 were among these. Relative to controls, patients with multiple sclerosis showed significantly lower normalized Chao1 diversity.

The specimen was blood. The receptor was derived from a girl between 10 and 17 years old with multiple sclerosis. This chain connects TRBV28 to TRBJ1-4; 8 bases match TRBD1. Written as DNA, the CDR3 is TGTGCCAGCAGTCCACGACAGGGGTGGACTAATGAAAAACTGTTTTTT. Its translation is CASSPRQGWTNEKLFF.